The 25 T cell receptor beta chains below all came from one sample that was sequenced in a study of Ad26.COV2.S vaccination and SARS-CoV-2 variants. Libraries were prepared by immunoSEQ multiplex PCR; TCRdb keeps only in-frame clonotypes and omits some of them. This table has 350,000 to 450,000 clones, 83% appearing once. Treatment: 15 to 20 received Ad26.COV2.S at low or high dose, single or two shots; about 5 received placebo; per-sample allocation not given. Sampling occurred on day 63 after the first vaccine or placebo injection. Sequences were derived from peripheral blood, sampled in a trial of Ad26.COV2.S vaccine versus placebo. The source of these receptors is a person aged 18-65 years who received the Ad26.COV2.S COVID-19 vaccine or a placebo.

The chain joins TRBV13 to TRBJ2-1; D remains ambiguous. Germline lookup yields CDR1 PRHDT and CDR2 FYEKMQ (reference sequence). Deletions cut 4 bases from V and 6 bases from J, with 10 bases between. CDR3 length: 13 residues. The CDR3 loop is CASSSALGNEQFF. For the CDR3, the DNA is TGTGCCAGCAGCTCCGCCTTGGGCAATGAGCAGTTCTTC.

This chain uses TRBV5-1 with TRBJ2-7, with 8 bases identical to TRBD2. The V gene's germline CDR1 is SGHRS and CDR2 YFSETQ. Trimming cost V 5 bases and J 2 bases; bases outside gene matches: 12. The CDR3 loop spans 16 amino acids. CDR3 bases: TGCGCCAGCAGTACCACTAGCGGTTACTCCACCTACGAGCAGTACTTC. It codes for CASSTTSGYSTYEQYF.

J is TRBJ1-3 and V is TRBV30; 8 bases map to TRBD1. This CDR3 has 14 amino acids. Germline assignment: CDR1 GTSNPN and CDR2 SVGIG (reference sequence). V trimming: 2 bases; J trimming: 4 bases; junction bases outside the gene matches: 4. CDR3 nucleotides: TGTGCCTGGAGTACGACAGGGGAAGGAAACACCATATATTTT. Amino acid sequence: CAWSTTGEGNTIYF.

The chain couples TRBV4-1 to TRBJ1-5; possibly TRBD1 for D (5 bases). Germline values: CDR1 MGHRA, CDR2 YSYEKL. V gave up 1 base and J gave up 1 base, with 14 bases separating them. The CDR3 loop spans 17 amino acids. DNA for the CDR3: TGCGCCAGCAGCCAAGTAGGGAGGGACCGGAGCAATCAGCCCCAGCATTTT. As protein: CASSQVGRDRSNQPQHF.

The rearrangement uses TRBV5-1 and TRBJ2-7; the match to TRBD1 covers 7 bases. CDR1 and CDR2 (germline): SGHRS, YFSETQ. This CDR3 is 13 amino acids long. V shed 2 bases and J 6 bases; nucleotides not matched to a gene: 5. CDR3 loop: CASSFDREGEQYF. CDR3 nucleotide sequence: TGCGCCAGCAGCTTCGACAGGGAAGGCGAGCAGTACTTC.

The chain couples TRBV7-2 to TRBJ2-1; D not certain. CDR1 and CDR2 (germline): SGHTA, FQGNSA. V was shortened by 5 bases and J by 10 bases, with 12 bases between the two germline ends. The CDR3 length is 12 residues. The CDR3 region has the DNA TGTGCCAGCAGCACCTGGAAAGGGGAGCAGTTCTTC. Encoded protein: CASSTWKGEQFF.

The chain has TRBV11-2 and TRBJ1-1; tentatively, D is TRBD1 (5 bases). CDR3 length: 15 amino acids. Trimming took off 2 bases at V and 3 bases at J, with 13 bases between the two ends. CDR1 and CDR2 from the germline V gene are SGHAT and FQNNGV. CDR3 in amino acids: CASSLFIGGDTEAFF. DNA for the CDR3: TGTGCCAGCAGCTTATTTATCGGAGGGGACACTGAAGCTTTCTTT.

Written as DNA, the CDR3 is TGCAGCGTTGAAGACAGGGGGAGCTCCTACGAGCAGTACTTC. Amino acids: CSVEDRGSSYEQYF. V gene TRBV29-1 combines with J gene TRBJ2-7, with 7 nucleotides matching TRBD1. The CDR3 covers 14 residues. The ends lost 0 bases at V and 0 bases at J; junction bases unmatched: 2. Per the germline V gene, CDR1 is SQVTM and CDR2 is ANQGSEA.

The chain links TRBV19 to TRBJ1-5; no clear D. CDR1 and CDR2 from the germline V gene are LNHDA and SQIVND (reference sequence). The CDR3 contains 14 residues. Deletions cut 6 bases from V and 3 bases from J, with 12 bases between. The DNA of the CDR3 is TGTGCCAGTAGGGAGTGGAGCCCCAATCAGCCCCAGCATTTT. Protein product: CASREWSPNQPQHF.

The rearrangement joins TRBV14 to TRBJ2-6, with D unclear. The CDR3 runs 16 residues. Trimming left V 1 base short and J 0 bases short, with 7 bases between. The germline gives CDR1 SGHDN, CDR2 FVKESK. This CDR3 reads CASSQATASGANVLTF. Here the CDR3 DNA reads TGTGCCAGCAGCCAAGCGACCGCCTCTGGGGCCAACGTCCTGACTTTC. Looking up the rest from reference TRBV14 and TRBJ2-6 gives the full variable domain: EAGVTQFPSHSVIEKGQTVTLRCDPISGHDNLYWYRRVMGKEIKFLLHFVKESKQDESGMPNNRFLAERTGGTYSTLKVQPAELEDSGVYFCASSQATASGANVLTFGAGSRLTVL.

The chain carries TRBV27 and TRBJ1-2; 10 positions agree with TRBD1. V shed 8 bases and J 7 bases; nucleotides not matched to a gene: 10. This CDR3 contains 14 residues. Per the germline V gene, CDR1 is MNHEY and CDR2 is SMNVEV (reference sequence). The chain's CDR3 is CASLKGQGIGGYTF. As DNA, the CDR3 is TGTGCCAGCCTTAAGGGACAGGGGATCGGTGGCTACACCTTC.

The V and J genes are TRBV5-4 and TRBJ1-1; possible D gene TRBD1, 5 bases. Germline CDR1 SGHNT, CDR2 YYREEE (reference sequence). The CDR3 consists of 14 residues. V was trimmed by 4 bases and J by 0 bases, leaving 10 bases between them. The CDR3 here is CASSGTGVNTEAFF. Written as DNA, the CDR3 is TGTGCCAGCAGCGGAACAGGAGTGAACACTGAAGCTTTCTTT.

CDR3 sequence reads: CASSVGRSGGQETQYF. CDR3 coding DNA: TGTGCCAGCAGCGTAGGACGAAGCGGGGGCCAAGAGACCCAGTACTTC. This rearrangement joins TRBV9 to TRBJ2-5; TRBD2 aligns across 8 bases. Per the germline V gene, CDR1 is SGDLS and CDR2 is YYNGEE. The ends lost 0 bases at V and 1 base at J; junction bases unmatched: 5. The CDR3 loop spans 16 amino acids.

This sequence joins TRBV18 and TRBJ1-6, with 7 bases identical to TRBD1. Germline CDR1 KGHSH, CDR2 LQKENI. The CDR3 covers 14 residues. J lost 6 bases, V lost 6 bases, and 5 bases had no gene match. The CDR3, as DNA: TGTGCCAGCTCTCTGGGACAGATTAATTCACCCCTCCACTTT. Translated: CASSLGQINSPLHF.

This chain links TRBV2 with TRBJ2-4; 11 bases are shared with TRBD1. The CDR3 runs 15 residues. Germline values: CDR1 SNHLY, CDR2 FYNNEI. J lost 5 bases, V lost 5 bases, and 5 bases had no gene match. CDR3 nucleotide sequence: TGTGCCAGCAGTCAAGGACAGGGGGCCGAAAACATTCAGTACTTC. Its protein is CASSQGQGAENIQYF.

The rearrangement joins TRBV19 to TRBJ1-1, with D perhaps matching TRBD1 (5 bases). The V gene lost 4 bases and the J gene lost 8 bases, with 14 bases spanning the gap. Germline CDR1 is LNHDA and CDR2 is SQIVND (reference sequence). The CDR3 is 13 amino acids. In DNA form, the CDR3 reads TGTGCCAGTAGTAACCGGGACGGGTTAGAAGCTTTCTTT. Its translation: CASSNRDGLEAFF. Full variable domain (missing parts from reference TRBV19 and TRBJ1-1): DGGITQSPKYLFRKEGQNVTLSCEQNLNHDAMYWYRQDPGQGLRLIYYSQIVNDFQKGDIAEGYSVSREKKESFPLTVTSAQKNPTAFYLCASSNRDGLEAFFGQGTRLTVV.

V and J are TRBV30 and TRBJ2-1, with 12 bases lining up with TRBD2. The germline V gene has CDR1 GTSNPN and CDR2 SVGIG (reference sequence). This CDR3 region has 15 residues. The V segment lost 0 bases and the J segment 12 bases; nucleotides outside the gene matches: 9. CDR3 DNA: TGTGCCTGGAGTGTTCCCCTAGCGGGAGGGCCGTGGCAGTTCTTC. This sequence encodes CAWSVPLAGGPWQFF.

The chain links TRBV6-2 or TRBV6-3 to TRBJ2-2; a possible D gene is TRBD2 (6 bases). V was shortened by 0 bases and J by 1 base, with 12 bases between the two germline ends. This CDR3 has 17 residues. The germline gives CDR1 MNHEY, CDR2 SVGEGT. The CDR3 DNA reads as TGTGCCAGCAGTTACTCTACCGGGACTGGGAACACCGGGGAGCTGTTTTTT. Amino acids: CASSYSTGTGNTGELFF.

This sequence joins TRBV7-2 and TRBJ1-2, with D uncertain. CDR1 is SGHTA and CDR2 is FQGNSA in the germline V gene. V lost 1 base, J lost 5 bases, and 14 bases lay in between. The CDR3 is 15 amino acids. The CDR3 loop reads CASSLGAGTAYGYTF. The DNA of the CDR3 is TGTGCCAGCAGCTTAGGGGCGGGAACGGCATATGGCTACACCTTC.

J is TRBJ2-2 and V is TRBV4-1; 8 bases map to TRBD1. The germline gives CDR1 MGHRA, CDR2 YSYEKL. This CDR3 has 17 amino acids. J was trimmed by 6 bases and V by 2 bases; bases with no gene match: 11. The CDR3 nucleotides are TGCGCCAGCAGCCAACCCCCCAGGACAGGGAAAGCCGGGGAGCTGTTTTTT. It codes for CASSQPPRTGKAGELFF.

The genes are TRBV10-3 and TRBJ2-5, with D tentatively TRBD2 (5 bases). V shed 6 bases and J shed 5 bases, with 16 bases lying between them. Germline V gives CDR1 ENHRY, CDR2 SYGVKD. The CDR3 totals 14 residues. CDR3 loop: CAIRKGLAEETQYF. The CDR3, as DNA: TGTGCCATCAGGAAGGGTCTAGCCGAGGAGACCCAGTACTTC.

The CDR3 DNA reads TGCGCCAGCAGCCAAGTTTGGCACCAGAACACTGAAGCTTTCTTT. This sequence encodes CASSQVWHQNTEAFF. The rearrangement links TRBV4-3 to TRBJ1-1, with D unclear. V was trimmed by 1 base and J by 1 base, leaving 10 bases between them. The CDR3 runs to 15 residues. Germline-derived CDR1 and CDR2 are LGHNA and YSLEER.

This chain connects TRBV14 to TRBJ2-5, with 7 bases fitting TRBD1. The CDR3 covers 15 residues. In germline, CDR1 is SGHDN, CDR2 FVKESK. Germline trimming cut 4 bases from V and 4 bases from J; bases unmatched to any gene: 9. The CDR3 loop reads CASSPGLHRGETQYF. The CDR3 region has the DNA TGTGCCAGCAGCCCCGGACTGCACAGGGGAGAGACCCAGTACTTC.

The V and J genes are TRBV19 and TRBJ1-2; D is unresolved. This CDR3 has 11 amino acids. V was cut by 6 bases and J by 7 bases, with 9 bases left in between. The germline V gene encodes CDR1 LNHDA and CDR2 SQIVND (reference sequence). The CDR3 DNA reads as TGTGCCAGTAGATACAGAGGTGGCTACACCTTC. Encoded protein: CASRYRGGYTF.

For this clone: At one end the junction does not follow the germline gene, possibly because of a read error. This sequence joins TRBV7-9 and TRBJ2-7; TRBD2 aligns across 9 bases. Germline-derived CDR1 and CDR2 are SEHNR and FQNEAQ (reference sequence). This CDR3 comprises 15 residues. The CDR3 protein is CASSSGGASGTRLLF. The CDR3 nucleotides read TGTGCCAGCAGCTCCGGGGGGGCTAGCGGGACTCGGCTGCTCTTC.